Below are 29 T cell receptor beta chains sequenced from a single sample in a study of blood T cell repertoires in COVID-19. The assay was immunoSEQ multiplex PCR, and TCRdb's table has in-frame clones only and misses some. The sample lists about 110,000 clones; roughly 80% were seen once. Sequencing was performed on peripheral blood. Source of these receptors: a man aged 45-65 years with acute or convalescent COVID-19.

The V and J genes are TRBV2 and TRBJ1-5; no firm D call. CDR1 is SNHLY and CDR2 is FYNNEI in the germline V gene. V was shortened by 4 bases and J by 3 bases, with 10 bases between the two germline ends. The CDR3 is 14 amino acids. This CDR3 is CASSGEGPNQPQHF. CDR3 nucleotides: TGTGCCAGCAGTGGTGAGGGCCCCAATCAGCCCCAGCATTTT.

The genes are TRBV4-1 and TRBJ1-2, with 8 bases that match TRBD1. V shed 2 bases and J 8 bases; nucleotides not matched to a gene: 13. Germline V lookup: CDR1 MGHRA, CDR2 YSYEKL. The CDR3 has 16 residues. The CDR3 protein is CASSQKVGQGAYGYTF. CDR3 coding DNA: TGCGCCAGCAGCCAAAAGGTGGGGCAGGGGGCGTACGGCTACACCTTC.

The rearrangement uses TRBV5-1 and TRBJ2-7; 9 bases fit TRBD1. V lost 2 bases, J lost 13 bases, and 4 bases stayed unmatched. The CDR3 contains 11 residues. Germline V gene lookup returns CDR1 SGHRS and CDR2 YFSETQ. This CDR3 reads CASSFTGQGYV. The CDR3 DNA reads TGCGCCAGCAGCTTCACGGGACAGGGTTACGTC.

V is TRBV9 and J is TRBJ2-3, with unresolved D. Germline lookup yields CDR1 SGDLS and CDR2 YYNGEE. The CDR3 has 12 amino acids. V lost 7 bases, J lost 3 bases, and 9 bases lay in between. The CDR3 is CASSGLTDTQYF. The CDR3 coding sequence is TGTGCCAGCTCTGGCCTGACAGATACGCAGTATTTT.

This clone was seen just once. This chain joins TRBV9 and TRBJ2-7; 7 bases are a match to TRBD1. Per germline, CDR1 SGDLS and CDR2 YYNGEE. CDR3 length equals 15 residues. Losses at the gene ends were 4 bases for V and 2 bases for J; bases not matched to a gene: 9. This chain's CDR3 is CASSPLGQGAYEQYF. Here the CDR3 DNA reads TGTGCCAGCAGCCCTTTGGGCCAGGGGGCCTACGAGCAGTACTTC. Based on the CDR3 plus reference TRBV9 and TRBJ2-7, the full variable domain is DSGVTQTPKHLITATGQRVTLRCSPRSGDLSVYWYQQSLDQGLQFLIQYYNGEERAKGNILERFSAQQFPDLHSELNLSSLELGDSALYFCASSPLGQGAYEQYFGPGTRLTVT.

V gene TRBV11-2 combines with J gene TRBJ2-1, with 9 bases lining up with TRBD2. The CDR3 loop spans 16 amino acids. Looked up from germline, CDR1 is SGHAT and CDR2 is FQNNGV. V shed 7 bases, J shed 6 bases, and the junction held 13 bases outside the gene matches. The CDR3 is CASTYEAGGFFNEQFF. The CDR3, as DNA: TGTGCCAGCACTTATGAAGCGGGGGGTTTTTTCAATGAGCAGTTCTTC.

CDR3 DNA sequence: TGTGCCAGCAGCAGGTCAGGGGACCCCTATAATTCACCCCTCCACTTT. It specifies CASSRSGDPYNSPLHF. The rearrangement links TRBV5-4 to TRBJ1-6; possible D gene TRBD1, 6 bases. The V end was cut by 4 bases, the J end by 2 bases, with 13 bases between. The CDR3 covers 16 residues. Germline CDR1 SGHNT, CDR2 YYREEE (reference sequence).

V gene TRBV28 combines with J gene TRBJ1-1; tentative D call: TRBD1 (6 bases). The V gene's germline CDR1 is MDHEN and CDR2 SYDVKM. V lost 3 bases and J lost 3, with 8 bases in between. This CDR3 is 13 amino acids long. The CDR3 DNA follows: TGTGCCAGCAGTTTCAGACAGGACACTGAAGCTTTCTTT. It codes for CASSFRQDTEAFF.

This clone was found a few times. The gene calls are TRBV19 and TRBJ1-3; no clear D. Trimming cost V 7 bases and J 7 bases, with 14 bases left between them. CDR3 length equals 13 residues. CDR1 is LNHDA, CDR2 SQIVND, per germline (reference sequence). Here the CDR3 DNA reads TGTGCCAGTATTGGGTCAGCGAAGAACACCATATATTTT. The encoded protein is CASIGSAKNTIYF. Drawing the rest from reference TRBV19 and TRBJ1-3, the complete variable domain is DGGITQSPKYLFRKEGQNVTLSCEQNLNHDAMYWYRQDPGQGLRLIYYSQIVNDFQKGDIAEGYSVSREKKESFPLTVTSAQKNPTAFYLCASIGSAKNTIYFGEGSWLTVV.

The chain carries TRBV9 and TRBJ1-2; 10 bases map to TRBD1. CDR3 length equals 16 residues. With V trimmed by 6 bases and J by 0 bases, 8 bases remained unmatched. Germline V gene lookup returns CDR1 SGDLS and CDR2 YYNGEE. CDR3 protein: CASTGGQGTSNYGYTF. The CDR3, as DNA: TGTGCCAGCACCGGGGGACAGGGGACTTCTAACTATGGCTACACCTTC.

The rearrangement uses TRBV5-1 and TRBJ2-2, with D tentatively TRBD2 (6 bases). Trimming pared 0 bases from V and 4 bases from J, leaving 16 bases between. Germline V gene sequence: CDR1 SGHRS, CDR2 YFSETQ. There are 17 residues in the CDR3. The CDR3 nucleotides are TGCGCCAGCAGCTTGGTTTTTATGGAGGAGGGCACCGGGGAGCTGTTTTTT. It translates to CASSLVFMEEGTGELFF. Looking up the rest from reference TRBV5-1 and TRBJ2-2 gives the full variable domain: KAGVTQTPRYLIKTRGQQVTLSCSPISGHRSVSWYQQTPGQGLQFLFEYFSETQRNKGNFPGRFSGRQFSNSRSEMNVSTLELGDSALYLCASSLVFMEEGTGELFFGEGSRLTVL.

V gene TRBV19 combines with J gene TRBJ1-1; maybe TRBD1 (5 bases). V lost 10 bases and J lost 1, with 16 bases in between. The germline V gene has CDR1 LNHDA and CDR2 SQIVND (reference sequence). The CDR3 runs to 14 residues. The DNA of the CDR3 is TGTGCCACCCGGGGGTACAGCCCGAACACTGAAGCTTTCTTT. Protein: CATRGYSPNTEAFF.

The chain recombines TRBV3-1 (or the pseudogene TRBV3-2) with TRBJ2-3, with 7 bases fitting TRBD1. This CDR3 comprises 15 residues. The V segment lost 4 bases and the J segment 2 bases; nucleotides outside the gene matches: 6. Germline CDR1 and CDR2: LGHDT and YNNKEL (reference sequence). The CDR3 DNA follows: TGTGCCAGCAGCCCAGGGACAGCTTTCACAGATACGCAGTATTTT. Translating gives CASSPGTAFTDTQYF.

This clone is a singleton in its sample. The chain couples TRBV7-2 to TRBJ2-6; 8 bases align to TRBD1. The trim removed 5 bases at V and 3 bases at J, leaving 6 bases unmatched. CDR3 length: 16 residues. Looked up from germline, CDR1 is SGHTA and CDR2 is FQGNSA. CDR3 protein: CASSDPRGLGANVLTF. Written as DNA, the CDR3 is TGTGCCAGCAGCGACCCCAGGGGGCTTGGGGCCAACGTCCTGACTTTC.

The chain couples TRBV29-1 to TRBJ1-2, with D unresolved. Deletions cut 0 bases from V and 1 base from J, with 12 bases between. This CDR3 comprises 15 residues. Germline-derived CDR1 and CDR2 are SQVTM and ANQGSEA. DNA for the CDR3: TGCAGCGTTGAAGATTATGGAGAGAGTAACTATGGCTACACCTTC. Translating gives CSVEDYGESNYGYTF.

The chain is built from TRBV6-1 and TRBJ2-7, with 7 bases lining up with TRBD1. The CDR3 has 13 amino acids. J was trimmed by 3 bases and V by 3 bases; bases with no gene match: 2. Germline assignment: CDR1 MNHNS and CDR2 SASEGT. The CDR3 region has the DNA TGTGCCAGCAGTGAGAACAGGGGCTACGAGCAGTACTTC. Translated, it gives CASSENRGYEQYF.

V usage is TRBV2 and J usage is TRBJ1-3, with 9 bases matching TRBD1. V lost 6 bases to trimming and J lost 0 bases; unmatched junction nucleotides: 0. CDR3 length equals 14 residues. CDR1 SNHLY and CDR2 FYNNEI come from the germline V gene. DNA of the CDR3: TGTGCCAGCAGGACAGGGGGCTCTGGAAACACCATATATTTT. Translation: CASRTGGSGNTIYF.

The V gene is TRBV7-8, the J gene TRBJ1-1; 9 nucleotides agree with TRBD1. The CDR3 length is 18 residues. Trimming at V came to 5 bases and at J to 1 base, leaving 14 bases not matched to a gene. Germline values: CDR1 SGHVS, CDR2 FQNEAQ. In DNA, the CDR3 is TGTGCCAGCAGCCCCCTACAGGGGGCGAGAAGAAAGAACACTGAAGCTTTCTTT. Residues: CASSPLQGARRKNTEAFF.

This chain uses TRBV3-1 (or the pseudogene TRBV3-2) with TRBJ1-1; 7 nucleotides line up with TRBD1. The CDR3 covers 15 residues. With V trimmed by 1 base and J by 1 base, 3 bases remained unmatched. Germline values: CDR1 LGHDT, CDR2 YNNKEL (reference sequence). The CDR3 region is CASSQATGRNTEAFF. Written as DNA, the CDR3 is TGTGCCAGCAGCCAAGCGACAGGGAGGAACACTGAAGCTTTCTTT.

This chain uses TRBV4-1 with TRBJ2-3; 10 bases are shared with TRBD2. J gave up 0 bases and V 4 bases, and 1 base lay outside the gene matches. The CDR3 extends over 15 amino acids. Germline CDR1 is MGHRA and CDR2 is YSYEKL. The DNA of the CDR3 is TGCGCCAGCAGCCTAGCGGGGGGAAGCACAGATACGCAGTATTTT. It codes for CASSLAGGSTDTQYF.

This chain connects TRBV5-1 to TRBJ1-2, with 7 bases identical to TRBD1. The length of the CDR3 is 14 residues. Germline CDR1 SGHRS, CDR2 YFSETQ. Germline trimming cut 3 bases from V and 3 bases from J; bases unmatched to any gene: 5. CDR3 protein: CASSWYDRDYGYTF. CDR3 sequence (DNA): TGCGCCAGCAGCTGGTACGACAGGGACTATGGCTACACCTTC.

This clone was seen once. The gene calls are TRBV4-1 and TRBJ1-3; 7 nucleotides line up with TRBD1. This CDR3 has 21 amino acids. After removal of 1 base from V and 0 bases from J, the junction contained 18 bases not matched to a gene. Germline lookup yields CDR1 MGHRA and CDR2 YSYEKL. The CDR3 DNA is TGCGCCAGCAGCCAAGTAAGGGTGGGACCTTTCCGGGACAGCTCTGGAAACACCATATATTTT. Amino acid sequence: CASSQVRVGPFRDSSGNTIYF.

The V and J genes are TRBV24-1 and TRBJ1-2, with 8 bases that match TRBD1. The V gene end was trimmed by 4 bases and the J gene end by 8 bases; junction bases not matched to a gene: 14. The V gene's germline CDR1 is KGHDR and CDR2 SFDVKD. CDR3 size: 16 residues. The CDR3 loop reads CATSDLGQGGVQGYTF. The CDR3 DNA reads as TGTGCCACCAGTGACCTTGGACAGGGTGGAGTTCAAGGCTACACCTTC.

This clone was seen more than once but under ten times. This sample includes further DNA sequences coding for the same CDR3. The chain joins TRBV29-1 to TRBJ2-6; 10 nucleotides align to TRBD1. This CDR3 has 15 amino acids. V trimming: 4 bases; J trimming: 2 bases; junction bases outside the gene matches: 2. CDR1 is SQVTM and CDR2 is ANQGSEA in the germline V gene. The CDR3 bases are TGCAGCGTTGGGACAGGGGGTACTGGGGCCAACGTCCTGACTTTC. As protein: CSVGTGGTGANVLTF.

V usage is TRBV27 and J usage is TRBJ1-2; 7 positions agree with TRBD1. The CDR3 runs to 14 residues. With 6 bases clipped from V and 0 bases from J, the junction kept 4 bases outside the gene matches. The germline V gene encodes CDR1 MNHEY and CDR2 SMNVEV (reference sequence). CDR3 DNA: TGTGCCAGCAGGGGGACAGCCACTAACTATGGCTACACCTTC. Its protein product is CASRGTATNYGYTF.

The chain employs TRBV7-6 and TRBJ2-2; D is possibly TRBD1 (5 bases). The CDR3 totals 16 residues. Germline assignment: CDR1 SGHVS and CDR2 FNYEAQ. With 2 bases removed from V and 5 bases from J, the gap between germline ends came to 15 bases. The CDR3 sequence is CASSLTARDWTGELFF. The CDR3 DNA follows: TGTGCCAGCAGCTTAACCGCCAGGGATTGGACCGGGGAGCTGTTTTTT.

The rearrangement joins TRBV10-2 to TRBJ1-6, with 7 positions matching TRBD1. There are 17 residues in the CDR3. After removal of 6 bases from V and 7 bases from J, the junction contained 15 bases not matched to a gene. In germline, CDR1 is WSHSY, CDR2 SAAADI. The CDR3 loop is CASSPGGIEGVNSPLHF. Written as DNA, the CDR3 is TGCGCCAGCAGCCCAGGGGGAATTGAGGGGGTCAATTCACCCCTCCACTTT.

The rearrangement uses TRBV5-1 and TRBJ2-5; D not certain. Germline CDR1 reads SGHRS; CDR2 reads YFSETQ. There are 13 residues in the CDR3. V lost 0 bases, J lost 5 bases, and 8 bases lay in between. CDR3 nucleotides: TGCGCCAGCAGCTTGGGCTACGAGGAGACCCAGTACTTC. Its protein is CASSLGYEETQYF.

This chain connects TRBV30 to TRBJ1-5; 8 positions match TRBD1. J lost 4 bases, V lost 5 bases, and 4 bases had no gene match. Per the germline V gene, CDR1 is GTSNPN and CDR2 is SVGIG (reference sequence). The CDR3 extends over 13 amino acids. The CDR3: CAWADRGNQPQHF. The CDR3 DNA follows: TGTGCCTGGGCAGACAGGGGAAATCAGCCCCAGCATTTT.